This T cell receptor beta chain derives from a study of T cells in Graves' hyperthyroidism and ophthalmopathy (dated by TCRdb to about 2019). A note on the overall study: Peripheral blood was collected at initial diagnosis, before any treatment. After blood sampling, hyperthyroidism patients were treated with methimazole at a starting dose of 30 mg daily, and ophthalmopathy patients were treated with high-dose intravenous methylprednisolone. In addition, the study compared T-cell repertoires in thyroid tissue and in blood from about 6 Graves' hyperthyroidism patients. The paper describes TCR Vbeta CDR3 sequencing of about 140 peripheral blood samples, made up of roughly 40 ophthalmopathy patients, 70 to 75 hyperthyroidism patients and 17 progressor patients. Whether ophthalmopathy could be predicted prospectively was tested in an independent validation cohort made up of some 20 hyperthyroidism patients plus 17 patients who later progressed to ophthalmopathy. TCR V-J signatures able to tell the groups apart were searched for in a discovery cohort of 90 to 100 patients, of whom more than 40 had Graves' ophthalmopathy and around 57 had stable Graves' hyperthyroidism. The approximately 98 discovery patients were randomly divided into training and test sets at a 7:3 ratio.

There are a few counts of this clonotype. Its antigen target is currently unknown. No qualities accompany the bases; no much larger clone lies one base away. What the study reported, not specific to this receptor: Most expanded thyroid clonotypes (frequency above 0.001) were also detected in blood, suggesting blood repertoires may reflect thyroid immune responses. A 13 V-J signature model separated ophthalmopathy from stable hyperthyroidism, with around 90% sensitivity and 81.08% specificity in cross-validation and 80%/75% in testing. Sample size was not statistically predetermined, and investigators were not blinded to group allocation. During validation, the model predicted progression to ophthalmopathy a median of approximately 7 months ahead of onset, with more than 55% sensitivity and almost 75% specificity.

Stable Graves' hyperthyroidism was defined as no progression to ophthalmopathy during 18 months of follow-up. The hyperthyroidism patients were between 18 and 65 years old and newly diagnosed, with a disease duration of less than 2 months. Patients with uncontrolled infections, other autoimmune diseases, pregnancy or lactation were excluded. Diagnoses were established on the basis of clinical symptoms, serum thyroxine and TRAb, thyroid ultrasound, and orbital computed tomography. PBMCs were separated from 8 to 10 ml of fresh peripheral blood using Ficoll-Paque density gradient centrifugation. Total RNA was extracted with Trizol reagent, and quality was checked on an Agilent 2100 Bioanalyzer. The TCR beta CDR3 regions were amplified from the RNA transcripts. The TCR CDR3 was subjected to a first round of RT-PCR using the HTBI primer set and the Qiagen OneStep RT-PCR kit. A second multiplex PCR round built the libraries, followed by size selection and purification. Paired-end sequencing of the libraries was performed with 100 bp reads on an Illumina HiSeq2000. Under the source paper's analysis protocol: SOAPnuke was used to process the raw data, throwing out any read that contained adapters or uncalled bases, had a mean Phred below 15, or lacked an exact constant-primer or identifier match. High-quality paired reads were merged using COPE v1.2.5, and each unique nucleotide sequence was defined as a clonotype. Clonotypes were aligned to IMGT TRBV, TRBD and TRBJ reference segments using MiTCR v1.1. The analysis was restricted to V-J combinations with a frequency above 0.0001, which together covered 99% to 99.2% of the repertoires. A TCS score was defined as the ratio of F50 (clonal expansion) to E x V (chaos), with BLOSUM62-based TCRdist applied between CDR3 peptides within each V-J. Welch's t-statistics and random forest reduced around 550 V-J features to 13, which were used in a naive Bayes classifier (R e1071). TCRdb reprocessing: public reads trimmed at Q25 with fastp, clones called with MiXCR, in-frame beta chains kept. Each entry merges the rows of one CDR3 protein and shows their most common DNA and genes. The V and J calls here are based on TCRdb, not the publication. The sample records over 150,000 distinct CDR3 sequences, roughly a sixth of which are singletons. The ten most abundant clones make up roughly 49% of the sample.

According to the germline V gene, CDR1 reads SGHRS and CDR2 reads YFSETQ. The CDR3 contains 13 residues, cysteine and phenylalanine counted. CDR3 DNA only is kept here, 39 bases in frame from base 1. Cut back by 6 bases and 2 bases, the V and J ends lie 9 bases apart. What was sequenced was blood. The chain uses TRBV5-1 and TRBJ2-1; the D gene is perhaps TRBD2, on 6 matching bases. The TCR originated in a woman aged 50 to 60 with Graves' hyperthyroidism. The CDR3 region: CASTGEAYNEQFF. The bases read TGCGCCAGCACGGGGGAAGCCTACAATGAGCAGTTCTTC.